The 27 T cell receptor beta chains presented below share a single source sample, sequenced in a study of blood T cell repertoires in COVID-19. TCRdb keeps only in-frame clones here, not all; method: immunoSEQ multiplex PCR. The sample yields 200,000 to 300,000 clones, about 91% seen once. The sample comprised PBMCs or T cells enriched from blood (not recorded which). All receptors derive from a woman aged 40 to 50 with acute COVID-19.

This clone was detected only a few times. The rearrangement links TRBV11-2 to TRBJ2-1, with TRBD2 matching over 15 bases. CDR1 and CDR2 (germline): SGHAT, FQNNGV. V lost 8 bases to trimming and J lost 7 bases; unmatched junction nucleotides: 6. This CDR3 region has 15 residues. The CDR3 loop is CASRGLAGGWNEQFF. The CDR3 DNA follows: TGTGCCAGCCGAGGACTAGCGGGAGGGTGGAATGAGCAGTTCTTC.

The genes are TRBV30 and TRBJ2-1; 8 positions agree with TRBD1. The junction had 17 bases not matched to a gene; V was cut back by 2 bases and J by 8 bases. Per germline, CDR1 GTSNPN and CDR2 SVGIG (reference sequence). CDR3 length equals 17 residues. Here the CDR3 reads CAWSSPQRGQGLDEQFF. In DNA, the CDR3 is TGTGCCTGGAGTTCCCCCCAGCGAGGACAGGGACTCGATGAGCAGTTCTTC. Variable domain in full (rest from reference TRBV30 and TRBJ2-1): SQTIHQWPATLVQPVGSPLSLECTVEGTSNPNLYWYRQAAGRGLQLLFYSVGIGQISSEVPQNLSASRPQDRQFILSSKKLLLSDSGFYLCAWSSPQRGQGLDEQFFGPGTRLTVL.

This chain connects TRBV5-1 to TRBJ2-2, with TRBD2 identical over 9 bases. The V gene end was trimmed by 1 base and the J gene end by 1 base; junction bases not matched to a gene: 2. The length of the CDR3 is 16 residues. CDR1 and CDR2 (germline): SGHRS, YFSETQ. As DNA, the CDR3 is TGCGCCAGCAGCTTGTTTAGCGGGAGGAACACCGGGGAGCTGTTTTTT. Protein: CASSLFSGRNTGELFF.

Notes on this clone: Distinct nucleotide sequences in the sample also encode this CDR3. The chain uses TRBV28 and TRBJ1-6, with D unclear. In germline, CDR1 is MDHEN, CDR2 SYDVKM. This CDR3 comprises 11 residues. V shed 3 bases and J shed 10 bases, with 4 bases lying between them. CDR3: CASSFRSPLHF. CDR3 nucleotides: TGTGCCAGCAGTTTTCGGTCACCCCTCCACTTT. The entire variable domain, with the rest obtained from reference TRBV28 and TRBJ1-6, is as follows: DVKVTQSSRYLVKRTGEKVFLECVQDMDHENMFWYRQDPGLGLRLIYFSYDVKMKEKGDIPEGYSVSREKKERFSLILESASTNQTSMYLCASSFRSPLHFGNGTRLTVT.

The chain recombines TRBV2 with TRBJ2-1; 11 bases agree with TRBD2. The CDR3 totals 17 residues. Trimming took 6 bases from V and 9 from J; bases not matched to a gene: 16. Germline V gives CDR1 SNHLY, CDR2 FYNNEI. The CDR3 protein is CASSEILPGLADTEQFF. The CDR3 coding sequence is TGTGCCAGCAGCGAAATCTTACCGGGACTAGCGGATACTGAGCAGTTCTTC.

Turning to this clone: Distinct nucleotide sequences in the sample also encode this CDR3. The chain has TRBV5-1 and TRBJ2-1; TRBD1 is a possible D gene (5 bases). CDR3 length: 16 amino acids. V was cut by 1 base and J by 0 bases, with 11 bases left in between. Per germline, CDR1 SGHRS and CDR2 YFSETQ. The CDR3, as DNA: TGCGCCAGCAGCTTGAGGGGCGGCAGCTCCTACAATGAGCAGTTCTTC. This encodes CASSLRGGSSYNEQFF.

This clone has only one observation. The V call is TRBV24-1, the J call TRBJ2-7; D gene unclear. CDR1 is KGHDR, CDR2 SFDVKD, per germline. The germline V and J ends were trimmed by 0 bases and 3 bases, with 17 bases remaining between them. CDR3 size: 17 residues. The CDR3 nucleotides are TGTGCCACCAGTGATTTGTTAGCCTCCATCCGACTCTACGAGCAGTACGTC. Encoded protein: CATSDLLASIRLYEQYV.

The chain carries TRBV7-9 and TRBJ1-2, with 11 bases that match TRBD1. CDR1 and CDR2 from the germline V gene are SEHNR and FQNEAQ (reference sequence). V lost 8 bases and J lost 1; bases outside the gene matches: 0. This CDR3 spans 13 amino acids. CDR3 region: CASGTGGNYGYTF. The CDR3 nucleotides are TGTGCCAGCGGGACAGGGGGTAACTATGGCTACACCTTC.

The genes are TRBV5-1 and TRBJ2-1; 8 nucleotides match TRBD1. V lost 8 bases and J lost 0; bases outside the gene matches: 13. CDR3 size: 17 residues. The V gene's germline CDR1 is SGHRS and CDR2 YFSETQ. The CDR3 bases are TGCGCCAGTGGGACAGGCACCTCGGGAGTCTCCTACAATGAGCAGTTCTTC. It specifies CASGTGTSGVSYNEQFF.

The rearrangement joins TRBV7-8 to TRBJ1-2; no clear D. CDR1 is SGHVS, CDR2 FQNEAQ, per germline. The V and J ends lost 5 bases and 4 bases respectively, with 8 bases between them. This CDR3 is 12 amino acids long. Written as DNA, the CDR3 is TGTGCCAGCAGCCCCCTCTCCTATGGCTACACCTTC. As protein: CASSPLSYGYTF.

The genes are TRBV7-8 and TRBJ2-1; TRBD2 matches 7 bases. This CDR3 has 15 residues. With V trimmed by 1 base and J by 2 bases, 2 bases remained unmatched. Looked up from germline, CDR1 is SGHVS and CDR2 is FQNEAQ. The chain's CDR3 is CASSLVAGAYNEQFF. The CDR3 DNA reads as TGTGCCAGCAGCTTAGTGGCGGGAGCCTACAATGAGCAGTTCTTC.

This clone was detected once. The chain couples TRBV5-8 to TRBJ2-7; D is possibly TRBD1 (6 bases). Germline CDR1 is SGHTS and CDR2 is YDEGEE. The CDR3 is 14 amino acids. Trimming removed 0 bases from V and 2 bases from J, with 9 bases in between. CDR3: CASSLAGAAYEQYV. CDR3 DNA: TGTGCCAGCAGCTTGGCAGGGGCGGCCTACGAGCAGTACGTC.

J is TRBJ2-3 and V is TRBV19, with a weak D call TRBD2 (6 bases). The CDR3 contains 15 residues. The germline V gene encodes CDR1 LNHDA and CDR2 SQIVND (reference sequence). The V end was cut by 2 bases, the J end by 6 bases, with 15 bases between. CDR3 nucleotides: TGTGCCAGTAGTATAAGTTTTAGCGGTGGGGATACGCAGTATTTT. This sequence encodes CASSISFSGGDTQYF.

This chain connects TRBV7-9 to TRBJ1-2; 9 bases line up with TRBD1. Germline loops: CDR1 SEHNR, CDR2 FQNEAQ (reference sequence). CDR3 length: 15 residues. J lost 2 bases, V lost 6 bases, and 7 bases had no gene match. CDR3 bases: TGTGCCAGCAGAGGTGGGACAGGGATAAACTATGGCTACACCTTC. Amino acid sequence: CASRGGTGINYGYTF. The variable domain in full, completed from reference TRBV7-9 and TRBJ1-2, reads DTGVSQNPRHKITKRGQNVTFRCDPISEHNRLYWYRQTLGQGPEFLTYFQNEAQLEKSRLLSDRFSAERPKGSFSTLEIQRTEQGDSAMYLCASRGGTGINYGYTFGSGTRLTVV.

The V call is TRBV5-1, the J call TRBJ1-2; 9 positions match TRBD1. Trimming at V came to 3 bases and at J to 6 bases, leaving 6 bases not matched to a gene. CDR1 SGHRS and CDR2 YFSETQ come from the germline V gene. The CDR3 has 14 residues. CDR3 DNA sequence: TGCGCCAGCAGCTGGGGGACAGGGTTTGATGGCTACACCTTC. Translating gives CASSWGTGFDGYTF.

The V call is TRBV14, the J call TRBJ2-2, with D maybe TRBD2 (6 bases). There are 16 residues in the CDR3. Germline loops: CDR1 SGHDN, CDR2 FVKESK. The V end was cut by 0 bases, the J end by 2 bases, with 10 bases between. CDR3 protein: CASSQEGGINTGELFF. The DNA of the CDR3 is TGTGCCAGCAGCCAAGAAGGCGGGATCAACACCGGGGAGCTGTTTTTT.

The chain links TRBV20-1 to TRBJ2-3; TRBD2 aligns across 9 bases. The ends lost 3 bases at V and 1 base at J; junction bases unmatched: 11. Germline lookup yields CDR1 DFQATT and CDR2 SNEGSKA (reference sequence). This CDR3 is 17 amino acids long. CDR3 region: CSASIMASGVRTDTQYF. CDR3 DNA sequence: TGCAGTGCTAGTATTATGGCTAGCGGGGTCCGCACAGATACGCAGTATTTT.

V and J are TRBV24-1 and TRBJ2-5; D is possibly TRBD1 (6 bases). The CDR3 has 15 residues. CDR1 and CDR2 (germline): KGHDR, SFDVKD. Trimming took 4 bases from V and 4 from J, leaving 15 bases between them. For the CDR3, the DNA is TGTGCCACCAGTGAGTCGACAGGCTTCGGAGAGACCCAGTACTTC. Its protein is CATSESTGFGETQYF.

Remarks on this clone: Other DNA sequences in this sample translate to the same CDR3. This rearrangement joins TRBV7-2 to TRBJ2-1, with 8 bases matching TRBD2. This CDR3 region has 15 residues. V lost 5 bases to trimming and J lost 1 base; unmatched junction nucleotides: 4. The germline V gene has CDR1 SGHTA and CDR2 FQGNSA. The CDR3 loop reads CASSLGLVSYNEQFF. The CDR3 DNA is TGTGCCAGCAGCCTGGGACTAGTATCCTACAATGAGCAGTTCTTC.

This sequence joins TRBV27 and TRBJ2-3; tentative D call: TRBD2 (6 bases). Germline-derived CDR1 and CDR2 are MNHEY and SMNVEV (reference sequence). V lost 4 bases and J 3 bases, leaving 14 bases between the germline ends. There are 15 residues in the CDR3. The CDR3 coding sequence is TGTGCCAGCAGTTCTACCCGGGGAGGTACAGATACGCAGTATTTT. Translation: CASSSTRGGTDTQYF.

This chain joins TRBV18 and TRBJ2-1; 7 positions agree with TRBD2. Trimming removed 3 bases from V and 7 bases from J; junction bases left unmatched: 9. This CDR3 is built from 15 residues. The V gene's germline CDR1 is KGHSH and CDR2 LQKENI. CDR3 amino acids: CASSPAWEGRNEQFF. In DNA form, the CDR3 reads TGTGCCAGCTCACCCGCCTGGGAGGGCCGTAATGAGCAGTTCTTC.

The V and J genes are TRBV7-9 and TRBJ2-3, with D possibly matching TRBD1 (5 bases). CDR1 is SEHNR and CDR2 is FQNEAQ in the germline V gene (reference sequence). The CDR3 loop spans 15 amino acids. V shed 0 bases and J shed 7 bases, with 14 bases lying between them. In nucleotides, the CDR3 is TGTGCCAGCAGCTTAGCGTACAGTAGGACAAATACGCAGTATTTT. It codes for CASSLAYSRTNTQYF.

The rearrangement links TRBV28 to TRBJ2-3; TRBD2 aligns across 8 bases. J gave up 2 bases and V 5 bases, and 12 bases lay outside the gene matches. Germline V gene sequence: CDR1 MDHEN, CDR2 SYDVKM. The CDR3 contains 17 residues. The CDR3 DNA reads TGTGCCAGCAGTCCCCATAACGGGAGGGCCCTCACAGATACGCAGTATTTT. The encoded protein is CASSPHNGRALTDTQYF.

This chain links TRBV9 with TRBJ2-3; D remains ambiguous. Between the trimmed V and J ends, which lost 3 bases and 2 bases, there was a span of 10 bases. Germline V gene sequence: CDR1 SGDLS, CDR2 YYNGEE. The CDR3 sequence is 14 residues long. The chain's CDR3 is CASSANGYTDTQYF. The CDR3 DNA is TGTGCCAGCAGCGCGAACGGGTACACAGATACGCAGTATTTT.

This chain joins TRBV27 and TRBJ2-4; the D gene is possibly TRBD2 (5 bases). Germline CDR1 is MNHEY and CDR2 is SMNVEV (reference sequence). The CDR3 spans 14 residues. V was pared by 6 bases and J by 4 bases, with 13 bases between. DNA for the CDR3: TGTGCCAGCAGGGCTTTGGGAGCTAAAAACATTCAGTACTTC. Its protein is CASRALGAKNIQYF.

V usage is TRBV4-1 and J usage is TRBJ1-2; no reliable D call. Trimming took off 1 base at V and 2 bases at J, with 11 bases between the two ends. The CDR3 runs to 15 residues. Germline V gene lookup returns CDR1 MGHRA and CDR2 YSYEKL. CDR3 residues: CASSQGGSLNYGYTF. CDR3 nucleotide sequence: TGCGCCAGCAGCCAAGGAGGATCTCTAAACTATGGCTACACCTTC.

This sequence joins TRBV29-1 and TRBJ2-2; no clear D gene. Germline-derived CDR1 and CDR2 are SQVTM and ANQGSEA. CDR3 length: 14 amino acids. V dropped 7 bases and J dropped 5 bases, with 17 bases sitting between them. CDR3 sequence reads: CSATLQAETGELFF. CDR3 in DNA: TGCAGCGCGACATTGCAGGCAGAAACCGGGGAGCTGTTTTTT.